The clone carrying this T cell receptor (beta chain) has a handful of counts. TCRdb's table, derived via immunoSEQ multiplex PCR, lists solely in-frame clones and lacks some. Among 330,000 or so clones listed, roughly 71% were seen once. The record originates from a study of cytotoxic CD8 clonotypes in ibrutinib-treated CLL. The CDR3 spans 15 residues. V was clipped by 3 bases and J by 4 bases; unmatched bases: 9. The germline V gene has CDR1 SGHRS and CDR2 YFSETQ. The source of this sequence is a human donor with chronic lymphocytic leukemia. The sample here was PBMCs, taken after 36 months of ibrutinib treatment. This sequence joins TRBV5-1 and TRBJ2-7; 8 positions match TRBD2. For the CDR3, the DNA is TGCGCCAGCAGCTCCGAAGCGGGGGCCTTGTACGAGCAGTACTTC. The encoded protein is CASSSEAGALYEQYF.